This T cell receptor beta chain was recovered during a study of CD8+ T cells in alopecia areata. Extracted RNA was reverse transcribed into cDNA, the sequencing template. The repertoire was sequenced with immunoSEQ multiplex PCR; TCRdb's copy has only in-frame clones and lacks some. Here the sample spans about 120,000 clones, around 56% being singletons. In its sample, this clone was seen a few times. The treatment here: oral pan-JAK inhibitor, 5-10 mg twice daily. Sorting separated CD4+ and CD8+ T cells out of PBMCs. Germline V CDR1 and CDR2: SQVTM, ANQGSEA. V gave up 7 bases and J gave up 4 bases, with 11 bases separating them. CDR3 length: 12 amino acids.

The specimen was CD4+ T cells sorted from blood, collected at week 4, from a patient treated with tofacitinib. V gene TRBV29-1 combines with J gene TRBJ2-1; no firm D call. The clonotype comes from a human donor with alopecia areata. CDR3 sequence: CSALDVYNEQFF. The CDR3 DNA follows: TGCAGCGCGCTAGATGTATACAATGAGCAGTTCTTC.